Listed here is a single TCR beta chain. The sample belongs to a study of shared clonotypes between healthy human individuals. At the level of the study: A few men and a couple of women, aged 18 to 49, were donors.

The V gene end was trimmed by 3 bases and the J gene end by 6 bases; junction bases not matched to a gene: 3. The germline V gene has CDR1 SGHRS and CDR2 YFSETQ. This CDR3 has 13 amino acids. Sequenced by immunoSEQ multiplex PCR; TCRdb stores in-frame clones only, minus some. Found here are approximately 2.3 million clones, just over 90% of them singletons; the top ten hold 0.39%. The rearrangement links TRBV5-1 to TRBJ2-1; 7 bases fit TRBD1. This TCR came from a man younger than 35 in good health. Some clones in this sample may be carry-over from other donors' samples. The material sequenced was naive CD4+ T cells from PBMCs. Subset noted: CD45RA+ positively selected. In nucleotides, the CDR3 is TGCGCCAGCAGCTCCGGACAGGCCAATGAGCAGTTCTTC. This codes for CASSSGQANEQFF.